This T cell receptor beta chain was documented in a study of T cells expressing NK-cell markers. About the study: Sorted CD3+CD56+NKG2C+, CD3+CD56+NKG2C- and CD3+CD56-NKG2C+ T cells provided the TCR beta repertoires. Study outcomes and limitations: Among CD8+ T cells from several donors, dominant NKG2C+ clonotypes accounted for roughly 1.0-7.0%.

Notes on this clonotype: Its matching antigen is unknown.

CDR1 is ENHRY and CDR2 is SYGVKD in the germline V gene. CDR3 length: 15 residues. TCR beta cDNA was made by 5'RACE template switching with UMIs. TCRdb reanalyzed the 5' RACE reads and collapses them to one entry per CDR3 protein, without DNA. Here the sample table reports 300,000 to 500,000 distinct CDR3 sequences. The clonotype comes from a woman aged 45-60 years in good health. This chain connects TRBV10-3 to TRBJ1-5; TCRdb's D call of TRBD1 is untestable without DNA. The source material was blood T cells: a sorted CD56 or NKG2C T cell subset, CD4+ or CD8+ T cells, or bulk PBMC T cells (not recorded which). The CDR3 sequence: CAISDGGNSNQPQHF.